The source of this TCR beta chain is a study of blood T cell repertoires in COVID-19. Study background: T cells, B-cell-depleted T cells, or PBMCs provided the cDNA or gDNA that served as material.

In the authors' methods: Amplification from reference gene primers served as the basis for estimated nucleated cell counts. The method was immunoSEQ multiplex PCR; TCRdb's version includes in-frame clones alone and lacks a portion of them. Clone size and V and J calls were adopted from that table, with D and trimming inferred from the DNA. The table shows more than 200,000 clones, with roughly 89% occurring only once. This clone is a singleton in its sample. The CDR3 totals 16 residues. Germline CDR1 and CDR2: MNHEY and SVGAGI. Trimming stripped 0 bases from V and 9 bases from J, with 18 bases between. Two negative PCRs, clearance, or symptom resolution characterized the recovered Cohort 3 donors.

Specimen: PBMCs or T cells enriched from blood (not recorded which). The V gene is TRBV6-5, the J gene TRBJ2-1, with D perhaps matching TRBD2 (5 bases). The source of this sequence is a woman aged 25 to 39 who had recovered from COVID-19. CDR3: CASSYSRGRRRPEQFF. Written as DNA, the CDR3 is TGTGCCAGCAGTTACTCCCGAGGGAGACGACGGCCTGAGCAGTTCTTC.